These 23 T cell receptor beta chains were sequenced from one sample in a study of T cell responses to AZD1222 COVID-19 vaccine. Assay: immunoSEQ multiplex PCR; the TCRdb copy retains only in-frame clones and omits some. The repertoire holds about 130,000 clones, with 90% as singletons. The specimen comprised peripheral blood, sampled on day 0 of MenACWY control vaccination. The receptor source for this set is an adult in good health.

The genes are TRBV15 and TRBJ1-5, with unresolved D. Trimming removed 1 base from V and 7 bases from J, with 5 bases in between. Germline CDR1 is LNHNV and CDR2 is YYDKDF (reference sequence). This CDR3 has 12 residues. The DNA of the CDR3 is TGTGCCACCAGCAGAGTGGGACAGCCCCAGCATTTT. Its translation is CATSRVGQPQHF.

This CDR3 is CASSQGDRGMNTEAFF. In DNA form, the CDR3 reads TGCGCCAGCAGCCAAGGGGACAGGGGGATGAACACTGAAGCTTTCTTT. J is TRBJ1-1 and V is TRBV4-1; the match to TRBD1 covers 11 bases. The ends lost 1 base at V and 0 bases at J; junction bases unmatched: 1. The CDR3 covers 16 residues. Germline assignment: CDR1 MGHRA and CDR2 YSYEKL.

The rearrangement joins TRBV27 to TRBJ1-6; D remains unclear. Per the germline V gene, CDR1 is MNHEY and CDR2 is SMNVEV (reference sequence). V was shortened by 2 bases and J by 4 bases, with 6 bases between the two germline ends. This CDR3 has 14 amino acids. The CDR3 region has the DNA TGTGCCAGCAGTTTACAGATGTATAATTCACCCCTCCACTTT. Translation: CASSLQMYNSPLHF.

The chain is built from TRBV10-3 and TRBJ1-4; 9 nucleotides match TRBD1. In germline, CDR1 is ENHRY, CDR2 SYGVKD. The CDR3 has 14 residues. The CDR3 is CVSSQTGGNEKLFF. DNA for the CDR3: TGTGTCTCGAGCCAGACAGGGGGTAATGAAAAACTGTTTTTT.

The rearrangement links TRBV5-4 to TRBJ2-5; D gene ambiguous. Germline values: CDR1 SGHNT, CDR2 YYREEE (reference sequence). CDR3 length: 12 residues. Trimming took 2 bases from V and 5 from J, leaving 7 bases between them. The chain's CDR3 is CASSFGYETQYF. The CDR3 nucleotides are TGTGCCAGCAGCTTCGGGTACGAGACCCAGTACTTC.

The gene calls are TRBV29-1 and TRBJ1-2; no reliable D call. Trimming removed 5 bases from V and 7 bases from J, with 17 bases in between. Germline CDR1 is SQVTM and CDR2 is ANQGSEA. There are 13 residues in the CDR3. This CDR3 is CSVSLQAGLGYTF. The CDR3 DNA reads as TGCAGCGTTAGCTTGCAGGCTGGCCTTGGCTACACCTTC.

The genes are TRBV15 and TRBJ1-5; D remains unclear. Trimming took 8 bases from V and 5 from J, leaving 16 bases between them. The CDR3 contains 14 residues. Germline loops: CDR1 LNHNV, CDR2 YYDKDF (reference sequence). The CDR3 DNA is TGTGCCACCGGGGTAGGGATAGTGGATCAGCCCCAGCATTTT. Protein sequence: CATGVGIVDQPQHF.

The chain uses TRBV12-3 or TRBV12-4 and TRBJ2-7; no definite D call. This CDR3 region has 12 residues. Trimming took off 3 bases at V and 0 bases at J, with 3 bases between the two ends. The CDR3 DNA reads as TGTGCCAGCAGTTTTTACTCCTACGAGCAGTACTTC. It is translated as CASSFYSYEQYF.

Here the CDR3 reads CASSRSMGQRYEQYF. In nucleotides, the CDR3 is TGTGCCAGCAGTCGATCTATGGGACAACGCTACGAGCAGTACTTC. The gene calls are TRBV27 and TRBJ2-7, with D possibly TRBD1 on 6 matching bases. The germline V and J ends were trimmed by 5 bases and 3 bases, with 17 bases remaining between them. The CDR3 covers 15 residues. From germline, CDR1 is MNHEY and CDR2 SMNVEV (reference sequence).

The chain uses TRBV11-3 and TRBJ2-1; TRBD1 aligns across 7 bases. The CDR3 spans 14 residues. J gave up 7 bases and V 5 bases, and 8 bases lay outside the gene matches. In germline, CDR1 is SGHNT, CDR2 YENEEA. CDR3 coding DNA: TGTGCCAGCAGCACTGACAGGGCGCGGAATGAGCAGTTCTTC. It yields the protein CASSTDRARNEQFF.

The chain employs TRBV6-5 and TRBJ2-7, with a tentative D call TRBD1 (5 bases). The V gene's germline CDR1 is MNHEY and CDR2 SVGAGI. Trimming took off 6 bases at V and 2 bases at J, with 8 bases between the two ends. The CDR3 contains 12 residues. This CDR3 reads CASSQGTYEQYF. DNA for the CDR3: TGTGCCAGCAGCCAGGGTACCTACGAGCAGTACTTC.

The CDR3 region has the DNA TGCAGCGTTAGCAGGGGTAGTACTGAAAAACTGTTTTTT. Residues: CSVSRGSTEKLFF. The V gene is TRBV29-1, the J gene TRBJ1-4, with D perhaps matching TRBD1 (6 bases). The length of the CDR3 is 13 residues. Germline V gene data show CDR1 as SQVTM and CDR2 as ANQGSEA. The V end was cut by 5 bases, the J end by 7 bases, with 14 bases between. The full variable domain, completed using reference TRBV29-1 and TRBJ1-4, is SAVISQKPSRDICQRGTSLTIQCQVDSQVTMMFWYRQQPGQSLTLIATANQGSEATYESGFVIDKFPISRPNLTFSTLTVSNMSPEDSSIYLCSVSRGSTEKLFFGSGTQLSVL.

This CDR3 reads CASSYSWTGQQETQYF. CDR3 nucleotide sequence: TGTGCCAGCAGTTACTCTTGGACAGGACAGCAAGAGACCCAGTACTTC. This chain uses TRBV6-5 with TRBJ2-5; 7 bases map to TRBD1. V lost 0 bases to trimming and J lost 2 bases; unmatched junction nucleotides: 6. The length of the CDR3 is 16 residues. Germline assignment: CDR1 MNHEY and CDR2 SVGAGI.

The rearrangement links TRBV9 to TRBJ1-3, with D possibly TRBD1 on 5 matching bases. This CDR3 comprises 14 residues. Trimming took off 2 bases at V and 2 bases at J, with 8 bases between the two ends. Germline-derived CDR1 and CDR2 are SGDLS and YYNGEE. The CDR3 loop is CASSVTVAGNTIYF. The CDR3 coding sequence is TGTGCCAGCAGCGTGACAGTAGCTGGAAACACCATATATTTT.

The chain recombines TRBV10-3 with TRBJ2-2; D may be TRBD2 (6 bases). The germline V gene has CDR1 ENHRY and CDR2 SYGVKD. The CDR3 covers 15 residues. Deletions cut 2 bases from V and 4 bases from J, with 11 bases between. The CDR3 bases are TGTGCCATCAGTGAGGGCGGGGCTATCACCGGGGAGCTGTTTTTT. It translates to CAISEGGAITGELFF.

V and J are TRBV7-2 and TRBJ2-1; 8 bases are a match to TRBD2. The germline CDR1 and CDR2 sequences are SGHTA and FQGNSA. CDR3 size: 15 residues. The J segment lost 9 bases and the V segment lost 5 bases, leaving 12 bases of the junction unmatched. As DNA, the CDR3 is TGTGCCAGCAGCCCCCGCGGGGGGAAGGGGATTGAGCAGTTCTTC. Its translation: CASSPRGGKGIEQFF.

This clone was seen a handful of times. This chain uses TRBV27 with TRBJ1-5; D might be TRBD1 (5 bases). The CDR3 consists of 14 residues. Germline values: CDR1 MNHEY, CDR2 SMNVEV (reference sequence). Trimming pared 5 bases from V and 6 bases from J, leaving 14 bases between. In DNA form, the CDR3 reads TGTGCCAGCAGTCTCACCGGCCAGGGTCAGCCCCAGCATTTT. This sequence encodes CASSLTGQGQPQHF.

The rearrangement uses TRBV28 and TRBJ1-6; D is unresolved. CDR1 is MDHEN and CDR2 is SYDVKM in the germline V gene. Trimming stripped 7 bases from V and 0 bases from J, with 10 bases between. The CDR3 totals 15 residues. The CDR3 sequence: CASIEVVSYNSPLHF. The CDR3 DNA reads as TGTGCCAGCATAGAGGTTGTCTCCTATAATTCACCCCTCCACTTT.

V and J are TRBV28 and TRBJ2-3; D unclear. Trimming shortened V by 4 bases and J by 2 bases, and 16 bases separated the two germline ends. The germline CDR1 and CDR2 sequences are MDHEN and SYDVKM. This CDR3 has 16 amino acids. CDR3 in amino acids: CASSSSKRVNTDTQYF. In nucleotides, the CDR3 is TGTGCCAGCAGTTCCTCGAAGCGCGTAAACACAGATACGCAGTATTTT.

V gene TRBV9 combines with J gene TRBJ2-7, with 10 positions matching TRBD1. The junction had 4 bases not matched to a gene; V was cut back by 3 bases and J by 4 bases. This CDR3 region has 14 residues. Looked up from germline, CDR1 is SGDLS and CDR2 is YYNGEE. CDR3: CASSAGTGVYEQYF. The CDR3 DNA follows: TGTGCCAGCAGCGCCGGGACAGGGGTGTACGAGCAGTACTTC.

This rearrangement joins TRBV2 to TRBJ2-7, with TRBD1 matching over 7 bases. The CDR3 runs to 12 residues. Germline assignment: CDR1 SNHLY and CDR2 FYNNEI. J lost 5 bases, V lost 2 bases, and 0 bases had no gene match. The chain's CDR3 is CASSEQGDEQYV. CDR3 in DNA: TGTGCCAGCAGTGAACAGGGGGACGAGCAGTACGTC.

The CDR3 protein is CASSTGVLASYEQYV. CDR3 DNA sequence: TGTGCCAGCAGTACAGGGGTGCTAGCCTCCTACGAGCAGTACGTC. The chain links TRBV28 to TRBJ2-7, with 7 positions matching TRBD1. The CDR3 runs 15 residues. Germline assignment: CDR1 MDHEN and CDR2 SYDVKM. V shed 5 bases and J 0 bases; nucleotides not matched to a gene: 7.

As regards this clone: The junction departs from germline at one end; a sequencing error may be responsible. V gene TRBV6-1 combines with J gene TRBJ2-3; TRBD2 matches 15 bases. CDR1 and CDR2 (germline): MNHNS, SASEGT. The CDR3 is 18 residues long. The CDR3 loop reads CASREGLAGGPSTDTQYF. The CDR3 nucleotides are TGTGCCAGCAGAGAAGGACTAGCGGGGGGGCCGAGTACAGATACGCAGTATTTT.